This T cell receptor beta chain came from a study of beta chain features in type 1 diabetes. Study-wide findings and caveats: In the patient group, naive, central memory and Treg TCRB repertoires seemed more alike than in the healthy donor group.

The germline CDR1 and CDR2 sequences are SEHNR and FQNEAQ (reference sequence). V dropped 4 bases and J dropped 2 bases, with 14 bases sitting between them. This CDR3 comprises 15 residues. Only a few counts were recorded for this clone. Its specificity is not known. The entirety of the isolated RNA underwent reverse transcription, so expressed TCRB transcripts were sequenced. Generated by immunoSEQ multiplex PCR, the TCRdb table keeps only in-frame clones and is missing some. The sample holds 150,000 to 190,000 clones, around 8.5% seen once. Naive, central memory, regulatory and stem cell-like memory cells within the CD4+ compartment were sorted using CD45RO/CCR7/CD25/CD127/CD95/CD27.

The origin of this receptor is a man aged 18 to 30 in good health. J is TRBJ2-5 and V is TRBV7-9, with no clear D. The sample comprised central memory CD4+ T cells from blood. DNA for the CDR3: TGTGCCAGCAGCTCCCTTGCGACACCTCAAGAGACCCAGTACTTC. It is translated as CASSSLATPQETQYF.